This TCR delta chain was captured by sequencing in a study of Vδ1+ human thymocytes (dated by TCRdb to the late 2010s). Broadly, across the study: As a data resource, the study described the mRNA-level TRG and TRD CDR3 repertoires of highly purified Vdelta1+ thymocytes obtained from young children. The multiplex-based CDR3 amplicon strategy had previously been validated against 5'RACE-based CDR3 amplicon generation methods. Study-wide conclusions, independent of this receptor: The authors advised highly purified populations and single-cell validation, since unexpected Vdelta2 sequences could cause misinterpretation of bulk repertoire data. Many TRG clonotypes were found to be shared between donors (up to roughly 7x10^3), whereas TRD repertoires were found to be essentially private (max 116 shared). Thymic TRG and TRD repertoires appeared highly polyclonal with Gaussian CDR3 length distributions, unlike oligoclonal peripheral blood repertoires. Although sort purity was high, approximately 19% of thymic TRD sequences were Vdelta2 (with a few Vdelta3), in contrast to the peripheral blood Vdelta1+ controls. Because no clustering by age or sex was seen, donors were not stratified by age or sex in the analyses.

Remarks on this clone: Its antigen target is currently unknown. Base qualities are not provided; no much larger clone lies one nucleotide away.

Thymic samples were depleted of alphabeta T cells, then CD3+ TCRVdelta1+ TCRVdelta2- thymocytes were FACS-sorted. A purity of roughly 98% to 99.6% was achieved for sorted Vdelta1+ thymocytes. The thymic specimens were obtained from several paediatric patients who were undergoing corrective cardiac surgery and ranged in age from about 5 days to 16 months. Thymic tissue was dispersed, and mononuclear cells were isolated on a Histopaque-1077 density gradient. Staining used anti-TCRVdelta1 clone TS8.2, anti-TCRVdelta2 clone B6, anti-CD3 clone HIT3a and anti-TCRalphabeta clone IP26 antibodies. The CDR3 sequence holds 22 residues, the cysteine and phenylalanine included. Only the CDR3 DNA stays, 66 bases, in frame from base 1. V is pruned by 3 bases and J by 0 bases, leaving 23 bases of the junction without a gene match. The germline V gene yields NSMFDY for CDR1 and ISSIKDK for CDR2. RNA extraction was carried out with the RNeasy mini kit, and reverse transcription was then done using Superscript III. To generate the CDR3 amplicons, a multiplex PCR was run using pooled V-gene forward primers together with a constant-region reverse primer that carried Illumina adaptor overhangs. After gel purification, amplicons were indexed with Nextera index primers over about 8 extra PCR cycles and were then purified with AMPure XP beads. The libraries were sequenced on an Illumina MiSeq using paired-end 250 bp reads, dual indexing and a roughly 21% PhiX spike-in. Under the source paper's analysis protocol: FastQC was used to check read quality, and ea-utils fastq-join was used to merge TRG read pairs. IMGT/HighV-QUEST was used to annotate sequences, retaining only productive sequences with an unambiguous V-gene assignment, and each clonotype was defined by an identical CDR3 sequence. VDJtools 1.1.1, tcR 2.2.3, Treemap and vegan Shannon diversity in R 3.4.4 were used for downstream analysis. TCRdb called clones from the public reads with CATT, and repeated DNA sequences were later combined into one row. The V and J calls here are based on TCRdb, not the publication. This sample gives over 45,000 delta-chain clones in total; approximately 16% of them show up just once. Under 0.55% of the sample belongs to the ten largest clones.

This chain joins TRAV29/DV5 to TRDJ1; 13 junctional bases match TRDD3. The specimen was Vdelta1+ gamma-delta thymocytes from the thymus. Sample cell subset or site, as interpreted from the label and publication: FACS-sorted CD3+ TCRalphabeta- TCRVdelta1+ TCRVdelta2- thymocytes. This receptor was obtained from a boy younger than two who had congenital heart surgery. Here is the DNA: TGTGCAGCAACCGATTTTCCTACGCGAGGTACTGGGGGATACGGGTACACCGATAAACTCATCTTT. It encodes CAATDFPTRGTGGYGYTDKLIF.